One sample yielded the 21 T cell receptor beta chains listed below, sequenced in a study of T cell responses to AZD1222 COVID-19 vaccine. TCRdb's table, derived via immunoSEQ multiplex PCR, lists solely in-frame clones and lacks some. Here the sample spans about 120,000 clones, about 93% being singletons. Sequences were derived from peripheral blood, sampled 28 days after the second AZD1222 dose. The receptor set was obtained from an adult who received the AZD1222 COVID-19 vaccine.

CDR3 loop: CASSPDRSQASPLHF. For the CDR3, the DNA is TGCGCCAGCAGCCCGGACAGATCGCAAGCCTCACCCCTCCACTTT. The rearrangement links TRBV5-1 to TRBJ1-6, with D perhaps matching TRBD1 (6 bases). Trimming left V 4 bases short and J 10 bases short, with 18 bases between. The CDR3 loop spans 15 amino acids. Germline lookup yields CDR1 SGHRS and CDR2 YFSETQ. The full variable domain, completed using reference TRBV5-1 and TRBJ1-6, is KAGVTQTPRYLIKTRGQQVTLSCSPISGHRSVSWYQQTPGQGLQFLFEYFSETQRNKGNFPGRFSGRQFSNSRSEMNVSTLELGDSALYLCASSPDRSQASPLHFGNGTRLTVT.

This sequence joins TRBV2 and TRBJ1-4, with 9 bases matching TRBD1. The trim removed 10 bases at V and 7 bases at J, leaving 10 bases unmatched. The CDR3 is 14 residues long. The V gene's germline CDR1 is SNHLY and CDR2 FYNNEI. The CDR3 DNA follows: TGTGCCACCAAAGAACAGGGGGCGGTTGAAAAACTGTTTTTT. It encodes CATKEQGAVEKLFF.

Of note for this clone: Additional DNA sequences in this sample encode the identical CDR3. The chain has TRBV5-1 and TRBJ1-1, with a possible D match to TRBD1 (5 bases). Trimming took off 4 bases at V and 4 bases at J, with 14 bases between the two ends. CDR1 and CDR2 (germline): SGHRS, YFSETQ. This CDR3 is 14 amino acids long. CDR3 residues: CASSPGTGGTEAFF. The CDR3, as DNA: TGCGCCAGCAGCCCTGGGACGGGGGGCACTGAAGCTTTCTTT. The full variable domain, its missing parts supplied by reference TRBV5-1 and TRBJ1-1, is KAGVTQTPRYLIKTRGQQVTLSCSPISGHRSVSWYQQTPGQGLQFLFEYFSETQRNKGNFPGRFSGRQFSNSRSEMNVSTLELGDSALYLCASSPGTGGTEAFFGQGTRLTVV.

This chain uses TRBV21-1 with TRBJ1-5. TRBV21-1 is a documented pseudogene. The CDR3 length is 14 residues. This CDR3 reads CASEQWGCNQPQHF. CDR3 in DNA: TGTGCTAGTGAACAGTGGGGATGCAATCAGCCCCAGCATTTT.

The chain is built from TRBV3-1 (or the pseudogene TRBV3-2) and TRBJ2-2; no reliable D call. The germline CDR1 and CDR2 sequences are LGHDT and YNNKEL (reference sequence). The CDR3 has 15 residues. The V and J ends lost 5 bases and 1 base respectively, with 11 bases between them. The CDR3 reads CASSFQPGNTGELFF. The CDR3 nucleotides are TGTGCCAGCAGCTTCCAACCGGGGAACACCGGGGAGCTGTTTTTT.

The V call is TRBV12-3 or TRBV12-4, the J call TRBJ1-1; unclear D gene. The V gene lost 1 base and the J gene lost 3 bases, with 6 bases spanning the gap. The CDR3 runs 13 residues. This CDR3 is CASSLVAYTEAFF. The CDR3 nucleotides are TGTGCCAGCAGTTTAGTGGCTTACACTGAAGCTTTCTTT.

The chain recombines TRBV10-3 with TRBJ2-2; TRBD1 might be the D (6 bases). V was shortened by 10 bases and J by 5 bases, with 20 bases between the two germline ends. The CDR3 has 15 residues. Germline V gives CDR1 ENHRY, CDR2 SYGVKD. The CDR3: CATSRGTQATGELFF. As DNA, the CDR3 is TGTGCCACTTCGAGGGGGACACAAGCTACCGGGGAGCTGTTTTTT.

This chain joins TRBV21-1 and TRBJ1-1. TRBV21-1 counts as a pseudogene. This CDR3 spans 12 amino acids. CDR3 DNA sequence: TGTGCCAGCCTACCGGGACCATGGGTCCCCAAATTT. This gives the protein CASLPGPWVPKF.

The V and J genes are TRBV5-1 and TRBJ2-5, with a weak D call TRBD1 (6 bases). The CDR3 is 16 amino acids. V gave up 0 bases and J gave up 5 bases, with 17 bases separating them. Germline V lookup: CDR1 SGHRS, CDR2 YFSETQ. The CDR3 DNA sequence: TGCGCCAGCAGCTTGGGGGGCGACACGAGGGGGGAGACCCAGTACTTC. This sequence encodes CASSLGGDTRGETQYF. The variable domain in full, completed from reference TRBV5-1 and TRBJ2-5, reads KAGVTQTPRYLIKTRGQQVTLSCSPISGHRSVSWYQQTPGQGLQFLFEYFSETQRNKGNFPGRFSGRQFSNSRSEMNVSTLELGDSALYLCASSLGGDTRGETQYFGPGTRLLVL.

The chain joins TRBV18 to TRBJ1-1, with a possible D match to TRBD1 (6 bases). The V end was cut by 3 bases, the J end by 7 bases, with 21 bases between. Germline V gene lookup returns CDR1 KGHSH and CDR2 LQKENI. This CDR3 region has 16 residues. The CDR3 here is CASSPRVPQGKDEAFF. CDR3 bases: TGTGCCAGCTCACCTCGGGTACCACAGGGAAAGGATGAAGCTTTCTTT.

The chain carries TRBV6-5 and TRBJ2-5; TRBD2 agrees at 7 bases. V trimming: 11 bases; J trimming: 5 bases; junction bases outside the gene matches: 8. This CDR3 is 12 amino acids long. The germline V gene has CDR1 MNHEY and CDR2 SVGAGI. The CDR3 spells CAVGRAGETQYF. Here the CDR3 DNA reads TGTGCCGTTGGGAGGGCTGGGGAGACCCAGTACTTC.

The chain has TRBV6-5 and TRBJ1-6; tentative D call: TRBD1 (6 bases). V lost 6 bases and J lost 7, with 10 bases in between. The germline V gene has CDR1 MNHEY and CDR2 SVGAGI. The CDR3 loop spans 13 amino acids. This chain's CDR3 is CASRGQPNSPLHF. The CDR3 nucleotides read TGTGCCAGCAGAGGACAGCCAAATTCACCCCTCCACTTT.

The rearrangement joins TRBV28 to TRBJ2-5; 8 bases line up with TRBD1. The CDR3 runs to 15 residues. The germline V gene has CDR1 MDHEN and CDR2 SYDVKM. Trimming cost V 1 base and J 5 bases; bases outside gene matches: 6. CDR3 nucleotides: TGTGCCAGCAGTTTATCCTACAGGGGGAAGGAGACCCAGTACTTC. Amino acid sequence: CASSLSYRGKETQYF.

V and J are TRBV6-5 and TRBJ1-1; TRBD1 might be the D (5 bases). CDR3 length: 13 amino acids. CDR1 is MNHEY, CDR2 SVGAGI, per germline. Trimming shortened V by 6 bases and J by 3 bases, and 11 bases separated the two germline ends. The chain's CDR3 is CASRADSHTEAFF. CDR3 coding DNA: TGTGCCAGCAGGGCTGACAGTCACACTGAAGCTTTCTTT.

CDR3 loop: CASSPTPGGLGTDTQYF. The CDR3, as DNA: TGTGCCAGCAGCCCTACTCCCGGGGGACTGGGGACAGATACGCAGTATTTT. The chain uses TRBV7-9 and TRBJ2-3; the D gene is possibly TRBD2 (6 bases). The CDR3 contains 17 residues. V lost 5 bases to trimming and J lost 3 bases, with 21 bases between them. Germline V CDR1 and CDR2: SEHNR, FQNEAQ (reference sequence).

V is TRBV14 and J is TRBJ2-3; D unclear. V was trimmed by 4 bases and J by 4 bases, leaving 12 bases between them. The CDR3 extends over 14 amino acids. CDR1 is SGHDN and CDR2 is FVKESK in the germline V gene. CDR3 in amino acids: CASSPRTGPDTQYF. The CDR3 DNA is TGTGCCAGCAGCCCCAGGACCGGACCAGATACGCAGTATTTT.

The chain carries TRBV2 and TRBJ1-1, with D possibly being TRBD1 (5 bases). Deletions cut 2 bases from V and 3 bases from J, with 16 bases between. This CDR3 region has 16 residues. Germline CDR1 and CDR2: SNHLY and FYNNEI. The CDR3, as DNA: TGTGCCAGCAGTGAATGGGGCCTGAGGGTGGACACTGAAGCTTTCTTT. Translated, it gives CASSEWGLRVDTEAFF.

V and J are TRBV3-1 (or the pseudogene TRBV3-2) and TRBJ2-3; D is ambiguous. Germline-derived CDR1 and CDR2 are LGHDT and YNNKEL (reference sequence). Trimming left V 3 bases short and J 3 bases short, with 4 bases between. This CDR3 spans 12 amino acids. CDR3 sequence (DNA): TGTGCCAGCAGCCATAGAACAGATACGCAGTATTTT. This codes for CASSHRTDTQYF.

The CDR3 sequence: CASKGGRANTDTQYF. CDR3 in DNA: TGTGCCAGCAAGGGTGGGCGGGCCAACACAGATACGCAGTATTTT. J is TRBJ2-3 and V is TRBV7-9, with D perhaps matching TRBD2 (5 bases). Germline V gene sequence: CDR1 SEHNR, CDR2 FQNEAQ (reference sequence). The CDR3 extends over 15 amino acids. Trimming cost V 7 bases and J 2 bases, with 16 bases left between them.

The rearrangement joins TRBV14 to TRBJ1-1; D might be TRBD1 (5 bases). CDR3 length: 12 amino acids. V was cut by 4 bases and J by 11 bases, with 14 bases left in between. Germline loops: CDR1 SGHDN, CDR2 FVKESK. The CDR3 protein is CASSLQGLIAFF. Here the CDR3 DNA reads TGTGCCAGCAGCCTCCAGGGTCTCATCGCTTTCTTT. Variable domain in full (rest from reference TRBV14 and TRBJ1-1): EAGVTQFPSHSVIEKGQTVTLRCDPISGHDNLYWYRRVMGKEIKFLLHFVKESKQDESGMPNNRFLAERTGGTYSTLKVQPAELEDSGVYFCASSLQGLIAFFGQGTRLTVV.

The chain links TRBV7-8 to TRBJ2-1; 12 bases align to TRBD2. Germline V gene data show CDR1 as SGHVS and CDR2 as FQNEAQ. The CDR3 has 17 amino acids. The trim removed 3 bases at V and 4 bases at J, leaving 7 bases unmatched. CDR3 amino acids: CASSLRLAGVSYNEQFF. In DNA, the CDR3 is TGTGCCAGCAGCTTGAGACTAGCGGGAGTTTCGTACAATGAGCAGTTCTTC.